This T cell receptor (beta chain) was recovered during a study of graft-versus-host responses after intestinal transplantation (dated by TCRdb to 2020 to 2022). As for the study more broadly: Multivisceral, liver-intestinal, or isolated intestinal transplants were received by the recipients. All recipients received anti-thymocyte globulin induction followed by maintenance tacrolimus and steroids for two to four years. After intestinal transplantation, graft-versus-host and host-versus-graft alloreactive T cell clones in the graft, circulation and bone marrow were tracked using bulk TCR-beta CDR3 sequencing. To identify alloreactive clones, pre-transplant mixed lymphocyte reaction products were sequenced and compared with unstimulated pre-transplant donor and recipient T cells. Of the 20 to 25 intestinal transplant recipients enrolled in the cohort, one of whom was a retransplant, a few patients without pretransplant specimens were excluded. Donor T cell macrochimerism was defined as a peak of at least 4% donor T cells among recipient peripheral blood mononuclear cells. Instead of going to the commercial service, samples from a few later patients were sequenced in-house on an Illumina MiSeq and processed with MiXCR. The full study reports these points: Early after transplant, peak levels of circulating GvH clones were associated with declines in HvG clones. In the allografts of patients with donor T cell macrochimerism, GvH to HvG T cell clonal ratios were high. The conclusions were limited by the relatively low number and heterogeneity of the intestinal transplant patients. GvH clones turned up in recipient bone marrow, with some appearing earlier in ileal mucosa or blood, a pattern consistent with an intestinal mucosal origin.

In light of the paper, this sample's time point label describes: cells obtained before transplantation from donor or recipient. CD3+CD4+ and CD3+CD8+ populations were FACS-sorted from unstimulated pre-transplant donor and recipient cells taken from spleen or lymph nodes. Library preparation employed the immunoSEQ multiplex PCR assay. For most patients, genomic DNA was isolated with the Qiagen DNeasy Blood and Tissue Kit and sent frozen to Adaptive Biotechnologies for TCR sequencing. Adaptive Biotechnologies carried out high-throughput TCR-beta CDR3 sequencing of genomic DNA for most patients. The paper's processing steps were these. Adaptive's ImmunoSEQ software was the source of the TCR sequencing data for 18 patients, while a few other patients were processed with MiXCR and VDJtools. To correct CD4 versus CD8 sorting errors, any sequence found in both subsets at a frequency ratio below 5:1 was removed. Because the origin of CDR3 nucleotide sequences shared between donor and recipient could not be assigned, those sequences were removed. At least 2-fold expansion over unstimulated cells and a minimum CFSE-low frequency of 0.002% (template counts) or 0.001% (read counts) were required for clones to be classified as alloreactive. Clones detected in sequenced pre-transplant spleen, lymph node, or MLR CFSE-low populations of the donor or recipient were defined as mappable. The cumulative frequency of alloreactive clones was calculated as a percentage of all sequences, weighted by copy number. Entries here come from immuneACCESS through TCRdb and include only in-frame sequences with V and J called. Some clones fail to appear in such tables; in the studies checked, an unresolved V gene covers under half of the shortfall, and the cause of the remainder is unknown. V and J calls and clone size follow that table, whereas D and trimming were derived from the DNA. The sample data list fewer than 50,000 clones, and roughly 80% of these were observed just once. Jointly, the top ten make up around 0.5% of the sample.

The CDR3 covers 15 residues, taking in both the cysteine and the phenylalanine. The DNA shown is the 45-base CDR3, in frame from base 1. As encoded in the germline V gene (reference sequence), CDR1 is MNHNY while CDR2 is SVGAGI. Cut back by 4 bases and 6 bases, the V and J ends lie 15 bases apart. Regarding this clone: There is no known antigen for this receptor. No base qualities exist here, and no much larger clone lies one base off it.

The sequencing used unstimulated CD4+ T cells sorted from spleen or lymph node cells, collected before transplant. This clonotype originated in a human donor who was the organ donor for an intestinal transplant. This chain is built from TRBV6-6 and TRBJ1-4, with an unclear D gene assignment. Read as DNA, the sequence is TGTGCCAGCAGTTCTTGGACGGTACCTGATGAAAAACTGTTTTTT. Its translation is CASSSWTVPDEKLFF.